The rows below give T cell receptor beta chains drawn from one sample of a study of T cell changes during pregnancy in multiple sclerosis. TCRdb's copy holds only in-frame clones and misses some; the assay was immunoSEQ multiplex PCR. The sample yields tens of thousands of clones, more than 75% seen once. The sequences come from peripheral blood, collected in the third trimester of pregnancy. These receptors were obtained from a female donor with multiple sclerosis, enrolled in a pregnancy study. Each CDR3 is given with its conserved first and last residue. A D gene is named only where the DNA matches it firmly. A row's size may be missing; if present it is once, few, many or a size class.

D gene	J gene	V gene	clone size	CDR3 protein	CDR3 DNA
NA	TRBJ2-3	TRBV29-1	NA	CSRGMALAAHTDTQYF	TGCAGCAGAGGTATGGCCTTAGCGGCCCACACAGATACGCAGTATTTT
NA	TRBJ1-2	TRBV5-1	NA	CASSLSARTENYGYTF	TGCGCCAGCAGCTTGTCCGCCCGGACAGAAAACTATGGCTACACCTTC
NA	TRBJ2-3	TRBV5-1	NA	CASSLMRGGIASTDTQYF	TGCGCCAGCAGCTTGATGCGCGGGGGCATAGCTAGCACAGATACGCAGTATTTT
TRBD2	TRBJ2-1	TRBV27	NA	CASSLIGGGAGGEQFF	TGTGCCAGCAGTTTAATTGGCGGGGGGGCCGGTGGTGAGCAGTTCTTC
TRBD1	TRBJ2-7	TRBV5-1	NA	CASSSHRGQGKPLPPAEQYF	TGCGCCAGCAGCTCACACAGGGGACAGGGCAAGCCCCTACCCCCGGCCGAGCAGTACTTC
NA	TRBJ1-2	TRBV6-5	few	CASSTGFYGYTF	TGTGCCAGCAGTACAGGGTTCTATGGCTACACCTTC
NA	TRBJ1-5	TRBV2	few	CASRDGLNQPQHF	TGTGCCAGCAGGGACGGACTCAATCAGCCCCAGCATTTT
NA	TRBJ2-5	TRBV11-1	once	CASRGLAYSETQYF	TGTGCCAGCCGTGGGCTAGCTTATTCGGAGACCCAGTACTTC
NA	TRBJ2-3	TRBV7-2	NA	CASSLAKDLDSRDTQYF	TGTGCCAGCAGCTTAGCCAAGGACCTGGACTCGCGAGATACGCAGTATTTT
TRBD1	TRBJ2-1	TRBV9	NA	CASRPPGTGMNEQFF	TGTGCCAGCAGACCCCCTGGGACAGGGATGAATGAGCAGTTCTTC
TRBD2	TRBJ2-5	TRBV11-2	NA	CASSSRLAGGHETQYF	TGTGCCAGCAGCTCGCGACTAGCGGGGGGGCACGAGACCCAGTACTTC
NA	TRBJ2-7	TRBV7-2	once	CASSPGGHEQYF	TGTGCCAGCAGCCCCGGGGGGCACGAGCAGTACTTC
TRBD1	TRBJ1-6	TRBV5-1	NA	CASSLGGQVGDSPLHF	TGCGCCAGCAGCTTGGGGGGACAGGTGGGGGATTCACCCCTCCACTTT
TRBD1	TRBJ2-5	TRBV25-1	NA	CASSATLGTGSQETQYF	TGTGCCAGCAGTGCAACCCTCGGGACAGGGTCCCAAGAGACCCAGTACTTC
TRBD2	TRBJ2-7	TRBV7-2	NA	CASSPNPTGAGGYEQYF	TGTGCCAGCAGCCCTAACCCGACGGGAGCGGGGGGCTACGAGCAGTACTTC
TRBD1	TRBJ2-2	TRBV7-2	NA	CASSPQGARTGELFF	TGTGCCAGCAGCCCTCAGGGGGCTCGAACCGGGGAGCTGTTTTTT
NA	TRBJ1-4	TRBV30	NA	CAWRVSAAEKLFF	TGTGCCTGGAGGGTCTCTGCGGCTGAAAAACTGTTTTTT
TRBD1	TRBJ2-2	TRBV18	NA	CAGRDRISGELFF	TGTGCAGGCCGGGACAGGATTTCCGGGGAGCTGTTTTTT
TRBD2	TRBJ2-3	TRBV7-2	NA	CASSARLAGETDTQYF	TGTGCCAGCAGCGCCCGACTAGCGGGAGAGACAGATACGCAGTATTTT
NA	TRBJ2-3	TRBV9	NA	CASRGGPGQKNTDTQYF	TGTGCCAGCAGGGGGGGTCCGGGACAGAAGAACACAGATACGCAGTATTTT
NA	TRBJ1-1	TRBV15	NA	CATSRGRDSEAFF	TGTGCCACCAGCAGAGGACGGGATTCTGAAGCTTTCTTT
TRBD1	TRBJ1-6	TRBV7-2	NA	CASRSMTGRLSPLHF	TGTGCCAGCAGATCGATGACAGGGCGGTTATCACCCCTCCACTTT
NA	TRBJ1-4	TRBV7-9	NA	CASSFSYSPNEKLFF	TGTGCCAGCAGCTTTTCATACAGCCCTAATGAAAAACTGTTTTTT
NA	TRBJ1-1	TRBV6-5	NA	CATRHSGYEAFF	TGTGCCACTAGGCACTCAGGGTATGAAGCTTTCTTT
NA	TRBJ1-2	TRBV10-3	NA	CAISERGTYYGYTF	TGTGCCATCAGTGAAAGGGGGACCTACTATGGCTACACCTTC
NA	TRBJ2-7	TRBV4-3	NA	CASSLFPRGGGLSYEQYF	TGCGCCAGCAGCCTTTTCCCCCGGGGCGGGGGCCTCTCCTACGAGCAGTACTTC
NA	TRBJ1-4	TRBV5-1	NA	CASSLAGSTNEKLFF	TGCGCCAGCAGCTTGGCCGGGTCGACTAATGAAAAACTGTTTTTT
TRBD2	TRBJ2-5	TRBV10-3	NA	CAIRGYLAGGKETQYF	TGTGCCATCAGAGGGTATCTAGCGGGGGGTAAAGAGACCCAGTACTTC